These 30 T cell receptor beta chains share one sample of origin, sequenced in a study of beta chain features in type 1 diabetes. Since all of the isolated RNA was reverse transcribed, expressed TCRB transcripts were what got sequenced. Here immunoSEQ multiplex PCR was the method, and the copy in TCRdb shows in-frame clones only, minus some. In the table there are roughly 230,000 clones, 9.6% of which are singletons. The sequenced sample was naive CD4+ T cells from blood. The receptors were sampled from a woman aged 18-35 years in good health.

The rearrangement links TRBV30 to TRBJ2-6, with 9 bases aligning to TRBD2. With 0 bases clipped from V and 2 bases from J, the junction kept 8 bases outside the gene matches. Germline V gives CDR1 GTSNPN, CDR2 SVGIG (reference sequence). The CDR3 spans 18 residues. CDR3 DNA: TGTGCCTGGAGTGTTGGTGCTAGCGGGATCACTGGGGCCAACGTCCTGACTTTC. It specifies CAWSVGASGITGANVLTF.

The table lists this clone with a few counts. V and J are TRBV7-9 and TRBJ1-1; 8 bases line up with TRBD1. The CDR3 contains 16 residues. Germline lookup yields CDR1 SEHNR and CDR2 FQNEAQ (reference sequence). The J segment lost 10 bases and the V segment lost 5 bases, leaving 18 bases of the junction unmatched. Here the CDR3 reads CASSPRTQAGGIGAFF. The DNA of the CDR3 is TGTGCCAGCAGCCCCCGGACCCAGGCAGGGGGCATCGGAGCTTTCTTT.

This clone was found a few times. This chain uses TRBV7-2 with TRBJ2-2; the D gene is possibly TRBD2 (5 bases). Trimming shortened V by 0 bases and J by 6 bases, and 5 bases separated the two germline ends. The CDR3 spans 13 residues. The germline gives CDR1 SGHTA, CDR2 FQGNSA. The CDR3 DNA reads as TGTGCCAGCAGCTTAGCGGACTCCGGGGAGCTGTTTTTT. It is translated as CASSLADSGELFF.

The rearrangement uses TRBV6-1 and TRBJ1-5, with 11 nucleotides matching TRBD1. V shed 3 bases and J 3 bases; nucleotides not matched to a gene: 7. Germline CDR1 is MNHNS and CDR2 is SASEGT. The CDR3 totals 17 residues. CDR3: CASSDGQGAMDNQPQHF. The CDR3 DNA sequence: TGTGCCAGCAGTGACGGACAGGGGGCTATGGACAATCAGCCCCAGCATTTT.

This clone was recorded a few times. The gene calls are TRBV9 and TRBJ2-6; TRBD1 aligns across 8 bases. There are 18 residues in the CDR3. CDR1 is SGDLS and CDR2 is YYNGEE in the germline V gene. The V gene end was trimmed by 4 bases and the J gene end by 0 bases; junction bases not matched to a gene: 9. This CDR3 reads CASSFTGGSPSGANVLTF. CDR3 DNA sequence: TGTGCCAGCAGCTTTACAGGGGGGAGTCCCTCTGGGGCCAACGTCCTGACTTTC.

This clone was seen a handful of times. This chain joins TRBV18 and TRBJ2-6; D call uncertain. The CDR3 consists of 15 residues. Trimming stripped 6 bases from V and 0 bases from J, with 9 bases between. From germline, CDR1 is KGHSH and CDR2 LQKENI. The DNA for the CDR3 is TGTGCCAGCTCGGCGACGGGCTCTGGGGCCAACGTCCTGACTTTC. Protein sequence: CASSATGSGANVLTF.

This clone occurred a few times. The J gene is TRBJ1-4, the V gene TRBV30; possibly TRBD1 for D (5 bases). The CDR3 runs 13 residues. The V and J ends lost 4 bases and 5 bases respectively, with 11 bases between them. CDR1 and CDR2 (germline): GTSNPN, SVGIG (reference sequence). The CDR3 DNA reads TGTGCCTGGAAGGGGCGAGAAAATGAAAAACTGTTTTTT. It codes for CAWKGRENEKLFF. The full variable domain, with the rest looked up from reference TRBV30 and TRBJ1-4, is SQTIHQWPATLVQPVGSPLSLECTVEGTSNPNLYWYRQAAGRGLQLLFYSVGIGQISSEVPQNLSASRPQDRQFILSSKKLLLSDSGFYLCAWKGRENEKLFFGSGTQLSVL.

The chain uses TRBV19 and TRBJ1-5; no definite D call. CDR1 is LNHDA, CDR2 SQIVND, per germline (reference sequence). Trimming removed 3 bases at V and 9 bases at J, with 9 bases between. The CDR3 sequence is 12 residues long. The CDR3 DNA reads TGTGCCAGTAGTATTATGAGTCGGCCCCAGCATTTT. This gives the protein CASSIMSRPQHF.

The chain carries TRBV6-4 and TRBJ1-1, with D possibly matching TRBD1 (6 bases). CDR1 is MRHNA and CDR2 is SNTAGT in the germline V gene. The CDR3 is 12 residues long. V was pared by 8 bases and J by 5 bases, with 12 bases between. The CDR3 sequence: CASQGIGTEAFF. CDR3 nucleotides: TGTGCCAGCCAGGGGATCGGAACTGAAGCTTTCTTT.

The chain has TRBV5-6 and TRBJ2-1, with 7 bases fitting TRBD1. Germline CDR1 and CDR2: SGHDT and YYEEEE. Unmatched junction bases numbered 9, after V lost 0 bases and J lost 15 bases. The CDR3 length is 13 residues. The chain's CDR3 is CASSLDRGRLRFF. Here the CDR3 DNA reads TGTGCCAGCAGCTTGGACAGGGGCCGACTTCGGTTCTTC.

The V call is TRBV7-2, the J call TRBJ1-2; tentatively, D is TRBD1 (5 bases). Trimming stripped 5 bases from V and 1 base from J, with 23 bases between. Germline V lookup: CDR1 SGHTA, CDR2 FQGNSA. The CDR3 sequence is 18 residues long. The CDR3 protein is CASSRTRGLRTFNYGYTF. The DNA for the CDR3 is TGTGCCAGCAGCCGAACGCGGGGACTGCGTACCTTTAACTATGGCTACACCTTC.

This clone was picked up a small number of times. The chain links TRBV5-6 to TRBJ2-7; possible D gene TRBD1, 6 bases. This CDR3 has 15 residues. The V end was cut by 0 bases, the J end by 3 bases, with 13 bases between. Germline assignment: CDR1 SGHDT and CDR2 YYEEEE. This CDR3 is CASSLEYGQNYEQYF. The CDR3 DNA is TGTGCCAGCAGCTTGGAGTACGGACAGAACTACGAGCAGTACTTC.

Here the CDR3 DNA reads TGTGCCAGCTCACCAGGCCGGGTCGGGGATGGCTACACCTTC. As protein: CASSPGRVGDGYTF. The chain links TRBV18 to TRBJ1-2; no firm D call. Trimming left V 2 bases short and J 6 bases short, with 13 bases between. The CDR3 consists of 14 residues. Germline V gene lookup returns CDR1 KGHSH and CDR2 LQKENI.

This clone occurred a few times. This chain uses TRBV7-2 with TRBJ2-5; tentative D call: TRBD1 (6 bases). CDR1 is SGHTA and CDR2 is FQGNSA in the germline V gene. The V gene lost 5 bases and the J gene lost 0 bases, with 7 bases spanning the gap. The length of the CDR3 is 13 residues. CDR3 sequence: CASSGTNQETQYF. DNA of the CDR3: TGTGCCAGCAGCGGGACAAACCAAGAGACCCAGTACTTC. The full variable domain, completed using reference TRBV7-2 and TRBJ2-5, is GAGVSQSPSNKVTEKGKDVELRCDPISGHTALYWYRQSLGQGLEFLIYFQGNSAPDKSGLPSDRFSAERTGGSVSTLTIQRTQQEDSAVYLCASSGTNQETQYFGPGTRLLVL.

The CDR3 bases are TGCGCCAGCAGCGGCCAGGGTTATGAAAAACTGTTTTTT. Amino acid sequence: CASSGQGYEKLFF. The chain joins TRBV5-1 to TRBJ1-4; maybe TRBD1 (5 bases). Deletions cut 4 bases from V and 6 bases from J, with 10 bases between. Germline CDR1 reads SGHRS; CDR2 reads YFSETQ. CDR3 length: 13 residues.

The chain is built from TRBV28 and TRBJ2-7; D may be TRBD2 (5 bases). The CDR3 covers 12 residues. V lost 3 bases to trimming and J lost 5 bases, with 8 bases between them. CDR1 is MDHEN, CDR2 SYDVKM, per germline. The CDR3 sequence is CASSFLGDEQYF. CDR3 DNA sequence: TGTGCCAGCAGTTTTCTGGGAGACGAGCAGTACTTC.

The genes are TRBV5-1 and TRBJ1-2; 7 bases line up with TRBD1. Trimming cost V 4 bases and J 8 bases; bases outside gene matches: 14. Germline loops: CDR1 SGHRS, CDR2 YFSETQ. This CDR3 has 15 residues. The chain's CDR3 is CASSTLTGSVRGYTF. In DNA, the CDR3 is TGCGCCAGCAGCACCCTGACAGGGTCTGTACGGGGCTACACCTTC. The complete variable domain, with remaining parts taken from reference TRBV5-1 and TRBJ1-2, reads KAGVTQTPRYLIKTRGQQVTLSCSPISGHRSVSWYQQTPGQGLQFLFEYFSETQRNKGNFPGRFSGRQFSNSRSEMNVSTLELGDSALYLCASSTLTGSVRGYTFGSGTRLTVV.

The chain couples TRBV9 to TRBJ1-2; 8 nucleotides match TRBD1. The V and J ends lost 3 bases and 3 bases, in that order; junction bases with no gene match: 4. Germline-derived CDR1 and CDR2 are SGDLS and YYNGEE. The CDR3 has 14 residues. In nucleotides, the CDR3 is TGTGCCAGCAGCGCCAGGGGGCTTGACTATGGCTACACCTTC. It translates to CASSARGLDYGYTF.

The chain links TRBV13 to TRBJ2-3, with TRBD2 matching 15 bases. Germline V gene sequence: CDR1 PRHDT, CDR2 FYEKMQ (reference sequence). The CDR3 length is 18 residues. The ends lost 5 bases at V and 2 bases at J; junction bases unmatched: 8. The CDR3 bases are TGTGCCAGCAGCCGTCCCGGGACTAGCGGGGGGAACACAGATACGCAGTATTTT. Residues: CASSRPGTSGGNTDTQYF.

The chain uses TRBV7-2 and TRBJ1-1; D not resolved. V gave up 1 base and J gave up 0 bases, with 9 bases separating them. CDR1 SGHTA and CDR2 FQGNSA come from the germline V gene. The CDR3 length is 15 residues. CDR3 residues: CASSLGRTMNTEAFF. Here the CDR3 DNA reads TGTGCCAGCAGCTTAGGAAGGACTATGAACACTGAAGCTTTCTTT.

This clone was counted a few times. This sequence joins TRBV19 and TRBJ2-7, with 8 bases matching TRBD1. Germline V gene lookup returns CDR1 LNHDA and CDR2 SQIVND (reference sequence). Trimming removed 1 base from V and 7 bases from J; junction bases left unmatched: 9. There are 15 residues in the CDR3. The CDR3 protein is CASSIGAGGGLEQYF. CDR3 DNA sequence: TGTGCCAGTAGTATAGGTGCAGGGGGCGGGCTTGAGCAGTACTTC.

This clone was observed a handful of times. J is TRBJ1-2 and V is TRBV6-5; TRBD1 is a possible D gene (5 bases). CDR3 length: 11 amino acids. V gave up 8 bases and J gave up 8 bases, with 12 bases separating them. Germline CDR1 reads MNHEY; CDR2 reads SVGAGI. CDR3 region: CASGFSGGYTF. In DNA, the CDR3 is TGTGCCAGCGGGTTCTCAGGGGGCTACACCTTC.

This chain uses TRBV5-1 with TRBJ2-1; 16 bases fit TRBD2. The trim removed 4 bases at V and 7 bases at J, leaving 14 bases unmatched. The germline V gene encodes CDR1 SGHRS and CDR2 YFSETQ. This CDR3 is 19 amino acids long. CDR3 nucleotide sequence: TGCGCCAGCAGCAGAACCCCGGGACTAGCGGGAGGGTTCGGTAATGAGCAGTTCTTC. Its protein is CASSRTPGLAGGFGNEQFF.

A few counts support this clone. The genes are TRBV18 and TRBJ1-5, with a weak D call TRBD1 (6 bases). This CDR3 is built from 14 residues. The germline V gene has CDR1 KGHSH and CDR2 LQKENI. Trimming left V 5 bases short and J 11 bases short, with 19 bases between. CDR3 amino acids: CASSEDRGLKAQHF. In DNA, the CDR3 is TGTGCCAGCTCAGAGGACAGAGGATTGAAGGCCCAGCATTTT.

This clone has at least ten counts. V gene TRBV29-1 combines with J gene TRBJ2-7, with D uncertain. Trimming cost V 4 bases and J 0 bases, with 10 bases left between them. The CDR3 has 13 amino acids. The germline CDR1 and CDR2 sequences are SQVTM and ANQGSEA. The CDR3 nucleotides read TGCAGCGTTGTTATACAGCTCTCCTACGAGCAGTACTTC. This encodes CSVVIQLSYEQYF.

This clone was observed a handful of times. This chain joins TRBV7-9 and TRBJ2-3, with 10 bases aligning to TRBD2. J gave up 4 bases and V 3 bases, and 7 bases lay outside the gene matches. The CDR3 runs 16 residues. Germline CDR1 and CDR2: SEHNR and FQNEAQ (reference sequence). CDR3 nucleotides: TGTGCCAGCAGCTTTTCAAGCGGGGGGGCCTCAGATACGCAGTATTTT. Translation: CASSFSSGGASDTQYF.

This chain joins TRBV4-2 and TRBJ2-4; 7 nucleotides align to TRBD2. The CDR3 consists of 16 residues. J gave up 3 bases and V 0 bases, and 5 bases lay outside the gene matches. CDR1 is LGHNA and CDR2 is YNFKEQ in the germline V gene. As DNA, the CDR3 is TGTGCCAGCAGCCAAGATCGCGAGCGGGGCAAAAACATTCAGTACTTC. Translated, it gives CASSQDRERGKNIQYF.

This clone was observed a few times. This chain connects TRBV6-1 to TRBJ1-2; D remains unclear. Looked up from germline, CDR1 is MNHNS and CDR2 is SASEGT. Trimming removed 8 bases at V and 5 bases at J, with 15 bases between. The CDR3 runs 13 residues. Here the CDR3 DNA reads TGTGCCAGCTATAGACGGAGCGGGTATGGCTACACCTTC. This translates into CASYRRSGYGYTF.

CDR3 DNA: TGTGCTAGTGGACCCTCGGGTTCGGATACGCAGTATTTT. Its translation is CASGPSGSDTQYF. This chain connects TRBV12-5 to TRBJ2-3; D is unresolved. Trimming left V 6 bases short and J 6 bases short, with 13 bases between. The germline V gene encodes CDR1 LGHNT and CDR2 FRNRAP. The CDR3 is 13 residues long.

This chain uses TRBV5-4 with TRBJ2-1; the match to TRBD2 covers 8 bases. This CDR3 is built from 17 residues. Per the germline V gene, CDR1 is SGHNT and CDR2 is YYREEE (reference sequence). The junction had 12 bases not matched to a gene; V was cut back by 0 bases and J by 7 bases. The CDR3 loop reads CASSLAREAGVGNEQFF. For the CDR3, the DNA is TGTGCCAGCAGCTTGGCCAGGGAAGCGGGGGTCGGGAATGAGCAGTTCTTC.